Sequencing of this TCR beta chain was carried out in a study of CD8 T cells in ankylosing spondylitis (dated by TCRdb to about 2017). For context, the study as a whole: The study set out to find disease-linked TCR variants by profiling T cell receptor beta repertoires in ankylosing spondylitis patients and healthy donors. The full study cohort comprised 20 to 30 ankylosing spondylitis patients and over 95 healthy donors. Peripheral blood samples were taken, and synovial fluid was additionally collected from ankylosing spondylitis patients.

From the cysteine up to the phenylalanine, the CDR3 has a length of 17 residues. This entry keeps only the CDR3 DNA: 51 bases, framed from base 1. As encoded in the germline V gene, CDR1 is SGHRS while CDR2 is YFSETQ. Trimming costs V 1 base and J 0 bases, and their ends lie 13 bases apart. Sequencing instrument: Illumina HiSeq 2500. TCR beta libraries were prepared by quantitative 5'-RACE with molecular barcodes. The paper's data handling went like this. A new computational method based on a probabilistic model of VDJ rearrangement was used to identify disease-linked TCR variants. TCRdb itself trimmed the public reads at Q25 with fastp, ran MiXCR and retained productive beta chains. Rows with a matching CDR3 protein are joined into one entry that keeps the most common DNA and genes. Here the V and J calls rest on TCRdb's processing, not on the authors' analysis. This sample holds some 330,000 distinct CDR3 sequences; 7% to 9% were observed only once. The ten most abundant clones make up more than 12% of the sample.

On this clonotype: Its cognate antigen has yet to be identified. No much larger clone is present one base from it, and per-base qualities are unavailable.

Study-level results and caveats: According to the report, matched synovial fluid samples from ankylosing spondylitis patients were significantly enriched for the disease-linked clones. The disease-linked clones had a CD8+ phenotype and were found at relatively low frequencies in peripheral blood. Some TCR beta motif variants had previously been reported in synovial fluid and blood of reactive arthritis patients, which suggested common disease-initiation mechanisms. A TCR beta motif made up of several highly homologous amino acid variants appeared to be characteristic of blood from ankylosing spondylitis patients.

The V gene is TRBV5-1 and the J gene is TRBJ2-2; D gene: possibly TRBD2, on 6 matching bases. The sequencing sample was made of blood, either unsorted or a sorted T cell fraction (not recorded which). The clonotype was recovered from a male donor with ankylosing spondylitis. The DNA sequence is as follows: TGCGCCAGCAGCTTGAGGCGGGACGAGCCGAACACCGGGGAGCTGTTTTTT. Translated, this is CASSLRRDEPNTGELFF. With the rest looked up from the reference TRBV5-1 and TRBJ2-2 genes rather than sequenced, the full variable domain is KAGVTQTPRYLIKTRGQQVTLSCSPISGHRSVSWYQQTPGQGLQFLFEYFSETQRNKGNFPGRFSGRQFSNSRSEMNVSTLELGDSALYLCASSLRRDEPNTGELFFGEGSRLTVL.